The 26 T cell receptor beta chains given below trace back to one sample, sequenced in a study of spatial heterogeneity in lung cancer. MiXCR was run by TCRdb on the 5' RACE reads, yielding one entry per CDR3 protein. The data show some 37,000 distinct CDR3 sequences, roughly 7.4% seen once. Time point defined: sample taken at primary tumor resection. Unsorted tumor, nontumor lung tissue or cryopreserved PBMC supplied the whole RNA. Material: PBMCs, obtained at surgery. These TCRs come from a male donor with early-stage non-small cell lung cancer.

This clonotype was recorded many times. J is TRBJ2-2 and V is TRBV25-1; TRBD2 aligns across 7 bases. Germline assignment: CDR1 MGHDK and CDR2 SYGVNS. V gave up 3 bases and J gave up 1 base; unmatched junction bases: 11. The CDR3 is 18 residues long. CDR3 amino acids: CASSEGGSGLRNTGELFF. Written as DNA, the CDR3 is TGTGCCAGCAGTGAGGGAGGTAGCGGGCTAAGGAACACCGGGGAGCTGTTTTTT.

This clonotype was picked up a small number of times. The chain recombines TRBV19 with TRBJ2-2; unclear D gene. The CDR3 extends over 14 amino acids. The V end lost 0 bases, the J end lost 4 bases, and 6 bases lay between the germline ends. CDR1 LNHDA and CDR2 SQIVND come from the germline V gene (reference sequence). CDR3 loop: CASSIDLPTGELFF. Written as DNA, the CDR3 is TGTGCCAGTAGTATAGATCTCCCCACCGGGGAGCTGTTTTTT.

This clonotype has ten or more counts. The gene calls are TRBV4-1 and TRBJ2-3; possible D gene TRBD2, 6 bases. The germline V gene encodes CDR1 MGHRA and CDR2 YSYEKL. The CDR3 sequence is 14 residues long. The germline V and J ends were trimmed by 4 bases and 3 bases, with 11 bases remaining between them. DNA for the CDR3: TGCGCCAGCAGCCCCCGGGAGCTAACAGATACGCAGTATTTT. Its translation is CASSPRELTDTQYF.

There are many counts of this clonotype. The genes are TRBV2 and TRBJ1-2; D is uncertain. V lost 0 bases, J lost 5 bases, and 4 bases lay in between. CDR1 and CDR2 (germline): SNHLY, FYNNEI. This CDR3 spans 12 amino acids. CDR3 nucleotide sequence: TGTGCCAGCAGTGAAGCGTCTTATGGCTACACCTTC. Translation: CASSEASYGYTF.

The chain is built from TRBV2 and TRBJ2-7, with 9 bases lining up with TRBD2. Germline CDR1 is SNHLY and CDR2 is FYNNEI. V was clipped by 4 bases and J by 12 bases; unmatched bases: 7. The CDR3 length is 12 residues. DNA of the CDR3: TGTGCCAGCAGTGTTACGACTAGCGGTTTGTACGTC. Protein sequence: CASSVTTSGLYV.

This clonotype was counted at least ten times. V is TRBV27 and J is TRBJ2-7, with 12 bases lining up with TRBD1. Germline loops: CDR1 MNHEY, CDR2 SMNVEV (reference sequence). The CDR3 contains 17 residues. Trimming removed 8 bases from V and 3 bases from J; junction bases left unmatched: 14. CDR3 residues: CASRPKLGQGAGYEQYF. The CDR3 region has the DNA TGTGCCAGCCGGCCAAAGTTGGGACAGGGGGCAGGCTACGAGCAGTACTTC.

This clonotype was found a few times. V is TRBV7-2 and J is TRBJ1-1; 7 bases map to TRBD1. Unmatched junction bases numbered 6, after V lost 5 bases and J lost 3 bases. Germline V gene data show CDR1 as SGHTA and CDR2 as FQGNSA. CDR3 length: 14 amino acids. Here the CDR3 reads CASSPTGADTEAFF. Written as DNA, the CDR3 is TGTGCCAGCAGCCCCACAGGGGCGGACACTGAAGCTTTCTTT.

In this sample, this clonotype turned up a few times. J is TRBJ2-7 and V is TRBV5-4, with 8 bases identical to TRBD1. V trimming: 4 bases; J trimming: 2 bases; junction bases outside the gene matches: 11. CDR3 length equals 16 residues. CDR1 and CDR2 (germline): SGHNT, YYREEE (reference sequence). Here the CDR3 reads CASSPKEGQDPYEQYF. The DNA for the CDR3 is TGTGCCAGCAGCCCCAAGGAGGGACAGGACCCCTACGAGCAGTACTTC.

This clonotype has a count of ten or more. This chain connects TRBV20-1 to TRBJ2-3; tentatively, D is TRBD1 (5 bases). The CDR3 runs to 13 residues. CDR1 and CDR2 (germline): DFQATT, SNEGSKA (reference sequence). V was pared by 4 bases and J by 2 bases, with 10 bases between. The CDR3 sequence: CSAIRAVTDTQYF. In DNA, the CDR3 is TGCAGTGCTATCAGGGCCGTCACAGATACGCAGTATTTT.

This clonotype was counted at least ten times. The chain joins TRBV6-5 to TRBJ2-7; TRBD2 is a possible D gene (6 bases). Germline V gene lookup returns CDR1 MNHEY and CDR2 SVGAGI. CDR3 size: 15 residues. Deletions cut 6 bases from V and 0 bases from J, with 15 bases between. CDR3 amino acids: CASRRGTASSYEQYV. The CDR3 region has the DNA TGTGCCAGCAGACGCGGGACCGCAAGCTCCTACGAGCAGTACGTC.

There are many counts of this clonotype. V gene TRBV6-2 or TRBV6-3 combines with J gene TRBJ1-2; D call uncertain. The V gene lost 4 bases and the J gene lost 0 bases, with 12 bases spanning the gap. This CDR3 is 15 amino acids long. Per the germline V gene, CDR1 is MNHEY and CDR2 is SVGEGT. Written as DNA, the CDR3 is TGTGCCAGCAGTTCCCAGCTTACACCTAACTATGGCTACACCTTC. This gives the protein CASSSQLTPNYGYTF.

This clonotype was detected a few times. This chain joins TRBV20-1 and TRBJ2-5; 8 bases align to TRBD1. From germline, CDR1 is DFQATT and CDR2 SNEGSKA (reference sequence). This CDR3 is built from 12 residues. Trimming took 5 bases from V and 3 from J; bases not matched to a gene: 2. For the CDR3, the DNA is TGCAGTGCTGAGACAGGGGAAGAGACCCAGTACTTC. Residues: CSAETGEETQYF.

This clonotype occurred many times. The DNA of the CDR3 is TGTGCCAGCAGAACTGGGACTAGCGGGAGTAATGAGCAGTTCTTC. Its translation is CASRTGTSGSNEQFF. The V gene is TRBV7-2, the J gene TRBJ2-1; 14 nucleotides agree with TRBD2. Germline CDR1 is SGHTA and CDR2 is FQGNSA. V shed 6 bases, J shed 7 bases, and the junction held 5 bases outside the gene matches. This CDR3 contains 15 residues. Complete variable domain (other parts from reference TRBV7-2 and TRBJ2-1): GAGVSQSPSNKVTEKGKDVELRCDPISGHTALYWYRQSLGQGLEFLIYFQGNSAPDKSGLPSDRFSAERTGGSVSTLTIQRTQQEDSAVYLCASRTGTSGSNEQFFGPGTRLTVL.

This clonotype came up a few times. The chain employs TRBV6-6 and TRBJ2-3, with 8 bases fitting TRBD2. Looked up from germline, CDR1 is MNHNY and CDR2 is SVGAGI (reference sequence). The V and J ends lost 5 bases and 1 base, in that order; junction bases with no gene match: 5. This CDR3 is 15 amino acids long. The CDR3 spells CASSGAGGRTDTQYF. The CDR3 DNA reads TGTGCCAGCAGTGGGGCGGGGGGACGCACAGATACGCAGTATTTT.

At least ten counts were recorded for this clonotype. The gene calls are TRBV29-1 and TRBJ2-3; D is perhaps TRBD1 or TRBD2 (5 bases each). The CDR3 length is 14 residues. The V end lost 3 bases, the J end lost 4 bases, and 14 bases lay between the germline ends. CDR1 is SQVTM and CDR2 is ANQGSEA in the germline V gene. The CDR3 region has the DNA TGCAGCGTTGATTCAGGGACGTCGTCAGATACGCAGTATTTT. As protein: CSVDSGTSSDTQYF.

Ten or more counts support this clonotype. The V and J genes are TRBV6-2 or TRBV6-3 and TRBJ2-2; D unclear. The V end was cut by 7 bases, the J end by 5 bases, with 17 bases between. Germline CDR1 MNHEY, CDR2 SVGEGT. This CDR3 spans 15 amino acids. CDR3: CASNEERTNTGELFF. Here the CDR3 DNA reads TGTGCCAGCAATGAGGAGCGTACTAATACCGGGGAGCTGTTTTTT.

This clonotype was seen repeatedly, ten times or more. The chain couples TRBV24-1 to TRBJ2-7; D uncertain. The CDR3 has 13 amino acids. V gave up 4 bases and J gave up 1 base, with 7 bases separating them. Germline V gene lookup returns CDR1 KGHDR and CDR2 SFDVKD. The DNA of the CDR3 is TGTGCCACCAGTGAGGTAACGTCCTACGAGCAGTACGTC. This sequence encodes CATSEVTSYEQYV.

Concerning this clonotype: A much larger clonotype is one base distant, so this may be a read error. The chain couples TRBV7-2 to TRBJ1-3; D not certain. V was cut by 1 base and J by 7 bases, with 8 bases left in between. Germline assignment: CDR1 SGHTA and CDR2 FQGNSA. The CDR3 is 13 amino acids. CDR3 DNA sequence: TGTGCCAGCAGCTTAGGTTTAGCCAACACCATATATTTT. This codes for CASSLGLANTIYF.

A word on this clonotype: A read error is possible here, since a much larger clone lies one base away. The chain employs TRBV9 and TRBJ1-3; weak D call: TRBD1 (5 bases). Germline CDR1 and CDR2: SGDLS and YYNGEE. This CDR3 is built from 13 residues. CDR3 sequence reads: CANSARDPQPIYF. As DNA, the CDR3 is TGTGCCAACAGCGCCCGGGACCCCCAGCCCATATATTTT.

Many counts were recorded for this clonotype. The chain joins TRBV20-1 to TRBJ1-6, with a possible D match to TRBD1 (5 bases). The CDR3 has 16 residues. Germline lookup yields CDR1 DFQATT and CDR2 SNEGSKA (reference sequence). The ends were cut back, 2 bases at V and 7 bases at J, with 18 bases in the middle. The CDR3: CSARSSGARGNSPLHF. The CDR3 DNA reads TGCAGTGCTAGATCTTCAGGTGCGCGGGGGAATTCACCCCTCCACTTT.

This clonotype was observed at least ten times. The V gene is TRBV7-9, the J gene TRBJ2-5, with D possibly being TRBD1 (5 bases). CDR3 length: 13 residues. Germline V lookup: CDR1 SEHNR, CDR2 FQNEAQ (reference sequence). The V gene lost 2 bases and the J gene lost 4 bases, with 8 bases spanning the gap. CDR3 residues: CASSLFQGETQYF. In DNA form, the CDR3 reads TGTGCCAGCAGCTTATTCCAGGGAGAGACCCAGTACTTC.

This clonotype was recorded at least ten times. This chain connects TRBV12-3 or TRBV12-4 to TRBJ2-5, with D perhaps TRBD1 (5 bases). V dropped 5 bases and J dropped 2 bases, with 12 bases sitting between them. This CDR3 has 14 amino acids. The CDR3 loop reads CASSPDTTQETQYF. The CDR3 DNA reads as TGTGCCAGCAGTCCGGACACCACGCAAGAGACCCAGTACTTC.

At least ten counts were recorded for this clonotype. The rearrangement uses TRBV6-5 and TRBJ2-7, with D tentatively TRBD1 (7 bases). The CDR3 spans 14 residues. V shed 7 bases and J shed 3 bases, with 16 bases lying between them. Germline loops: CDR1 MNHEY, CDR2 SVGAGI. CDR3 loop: CASTPGGHHYEQYF. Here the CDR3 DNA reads TGTGCCAGCACACCAGGGGGGCACCACTACGAGCAGTACTTC.

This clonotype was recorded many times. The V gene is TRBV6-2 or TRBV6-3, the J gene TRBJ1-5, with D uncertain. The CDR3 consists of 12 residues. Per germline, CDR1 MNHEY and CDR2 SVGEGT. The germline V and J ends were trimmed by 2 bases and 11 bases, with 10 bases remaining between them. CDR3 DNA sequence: TGTGCCAGCAGTTACGAGCCAGCATCCCAGCATTTT. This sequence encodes CASSYEPASQHF.

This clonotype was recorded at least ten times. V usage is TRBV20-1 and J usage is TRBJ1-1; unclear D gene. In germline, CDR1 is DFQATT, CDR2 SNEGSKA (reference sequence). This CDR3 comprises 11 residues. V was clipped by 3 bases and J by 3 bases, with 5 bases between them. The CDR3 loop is CSARVDTEAFF. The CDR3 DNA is TGCAGTGCTAGGGTTGACACTGAAGCTTTCTTT.

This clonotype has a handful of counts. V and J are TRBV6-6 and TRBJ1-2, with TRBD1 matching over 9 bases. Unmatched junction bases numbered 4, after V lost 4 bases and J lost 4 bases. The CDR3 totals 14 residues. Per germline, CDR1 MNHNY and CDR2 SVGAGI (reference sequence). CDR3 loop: CASSSTGGSYGYTF. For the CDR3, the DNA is TGTGCCAGCAGTTCTACAGGGGGCAGCTATGGCTACACCTTC.